This T cell receptor beta chain emerged from a study of siplizumab effects on memory and regulatory T cells (dated by TCRdb to about 2019). As for the study more broadly: The effect of the anti-CD2 antibody siplizumab on alloreactive T-cell subsets was examined in allogeneic mixed lymphocyte reactions constructed from human PBMCs. General findings and caveats noted by the study authors: No functional confirmation was obtained for the suppressive function of proliferating Tregs from siplizumab cultures. Siplizumab significantly reduced the cumulative frequency of alloreactive sequences traceable to unstimulated CD4+ memory T cells. Because sequences at frequencies below about 10^-5 were poorly captured, only a minor fraction of alloreactive clones could be mapped back to unstimulated subsets. Greater diversity appeared to be present in unstimulated naive T cells than in memory T cells, and a substantial contribution to the alloresponse seemed to be made by naive cells. About 80-97% of proliferating CD4+ or CD8+ clones could not be given a naive or memory phenotype. Of the alloreactive CD4+ clones that could be mapped, the Treg-derived share averaged approximately 69% with siplizumab compared with about 25% in control reactions.

From the cysteine through the phenylalanine, the CDR3 covers 16 amino acids. Kept here is only the CDR3 DNA, which spans 48 bases and is read in frame from base 1. Looking up the germline V gene yields CDR1 MGHRA and CDR2 YSYEKL. V is cut back by 3 bases and J by 5 bases, with 7 bases in the junction unmatched. TCRbeta CDR3 sequencing was performed on sorted unstimulated T cells and on proliferating T cells recovered from mixed lymphocyte reactions. Fresh whole blood from roughly ten HLA-typed healthy donors was used to isolate PBMCs. Unstimulated CD4+ non-regulatory T cells were FACS-sorted to map the origin of alloreactive clones. As concerns this clone: Its recognized antigen is unknown. The input lacks base qualities; no much larger clone sits a single base away.

The library was built by means of the immunoSEQ multiplex PCR assay. Each sample had 85,000 to 100,000 TCR templates assayed by the deep sequencing platform. Genomic DNA extracted from sorted T cells was used for TCRbeta CDR3 sequencing. For the original study's pipeline: The R programming language was used for the clonal analysis of the TCRbeta CDR3 data. Alloreactive CD4+ and CD8+ clones were defined by comparing unstimulated samples with post-reaction CFSE-low samples. Alloreactive CD4+ clones were assigned to regulatory or non-regulatory origin by matching sequences to sorted unstimulated Treg and non-Treg repertoires. This immuneACCESS table, as held by TCRdb, lists in-frame sequences with V and J called but not all clones. Of the missing ones, under half trace to an unresolved V gene in checked studies; the others have no known cause. V, J and clone size reflect that table, while D and trimming were determined from the DNA. In all, the sample holds about 120,000 clones, and 90% to 95% of those were seen once. Clones ranked in the top ten supply around 1.7% of the sample.

The sequence is built from TRBV4-1 and TRBJ1-4, with 9 junctional bases fitting TRBD1. The sequence was collected from a human donor in good health. Sequenced: non-Treg CD4+ T cells sorted from blood. The intended sense of this specimen's cell subset or site label: FACS-sorted unstimulated CD4+ non-regulatory T cells. The nucleotides read TGCGCCAGCAGCCATGCCGGACAGGGGAAAAATGAAAAACTGTTTTTT. This translates into CASSHAGQGKNEKLFF.